The T cell receptor (beta chain) under discussion was sequenced for a study of cytomegalovirus exposure and HLA in healthy donors (dated by TCRdb to 2016 to 2017). Regarding the complete study: An earlier analysis of several hundred of the donors reported about 250 Gb of sequence data and approximately 110 million unique TCR beta sequences from some 180 million T cells. HLA typing covered class I and class II loci at four-digit resolution. The later analysis used no new phenotypic data to find candidate immune exposures, relying instead on TCR beta sequences and their occurrence across donors. To predict cytomegalovirus infection status, the study brought together high-throughput TCR immunosequencing, statistical association of individual TCRs with disease status, and machine learning. A later analysis re-analyzed previously published TCR beta repertoires from approximately 670 donors and added high-resolution HLA genotyping to study TCR occurrence patterns. All discovery cohort repertoires had been generated on a single sequencing platform. Of the roughly 420 genotyped donors, over 80% were placed in the genetic ancestry cluster associated with self-reported Caucasian donors. Because of strong linkage in the cohort, roughly five DR-DQ haplotypes were treated as single units for association and clustering. An early release that covered about 640 HLA-typed donors contained about 300 gigabases of sequencing data and some 87 million unique TCR sequences. Using immunosequencing, the study profiled T cell repertoires from 550 to 750 subjects and related those repertoires to cytomegalovirus serostatus. Typing coverage differed by locus: A, B, C, DRB1 and DQB1 were typed in about 620-630 donors, DQA1 in 500 to 550, DPA1 in 600 to 610, and DPB1 in just under 480. Donor age, sex, ethnicity and CMV serostatus were compiled together with the repertoire data. The aim of the study was to test whether cataloging public T cell receptors could identify signatures of past pathogen exposure. In a later genetic analysis, genome-wide SNP genotypes for about three fifths of the roughly 670 donors were used, and that subset was treated as a discovery cohort. An earlier analysis of 587 of the donors applied high-throughput TCR beta sequencing to assess whether each TCR beta V gene segment acted as functional or pseudogenic. On average, around 240,000 unique TCR beta nucleotide sequences were sequenced per donor among 398 genotyped donors of the cohort, with roughly 18% of those sequences being non-productive. Along with the approximately 700-subject first cohort, a separate validation cohort of approximately 110 different subjects was used.

Spanning cysteine to phenylalanine, the CDR3 consists of 15 amino acids. Just the 45-base CDR3 DNA is kept, in frame starting at base 1. Germline trimming: 7 bases from V, 6 bases from J; junction bases outside gene matches: 15. CDR1 and CDR2, looked up from the germline V gene (reference sequence), are LNHDA and SQIVND. A note on this clone: This receptor's antigen is unknown. The sample holds no much larger clone one base away, and base qualities are not on file.

In total, more than 500 healthy bone marrow donors made up the cohort. Cohort members were all nominally healthy when sampled, although unrecorded immune exposures were likely present. The donor tested CMV seropositive and was one of the 289 seropositive cohort members. Each donor provided a peripheral blood sample, and peripheral blood mononuclear cells were used for TCR beta sequencing. Genomic DNA extraction from the blood cell samples was performed with the Qiagen DNeasy Blood Extraction Kit. The library relied on the immunoSEQ multiplex PCR assay. For the multiplex PCR, a mixture combining 60 forward primers for TCR Vbeta segments and 13 reverse primers for TCR Jbeta segments was used. The CDR3 region of rearranged TCR beta genes was amplified from genomic DNA by a multiplex PCR assay. The Illumina HiSeq System was used to sequence the amplified TCR beta libraries as 87-base-pair reads. The paper's data handling went like this. A later analysis counted 75 million to 100 million unique TCR beta chains across the 500 to 850 repertoires, and 10 million to 11 million of these chains were shared by at least two donors. A nearest-neighbor algorithm error-corrected the raw reads and collapsed the reads into unique sequences, merging closely related sequences to remove PCR and sequencing errors. V, D and J gene segments were assigned by aligning CDR3 sequences to IMGT reference sequences. For a sequence to be retained, at least a six-nucleotide match to both a V gene segment and a J gene segment was required. Rearrangements were called productive when the CDR3 lacked stop codons and stayed in frame with V and J; all others were non-productive. Following IMGT convention, CDR3 was defined as the stretch from the second conserved V-encoded cysteine to the conserved J-encoded phenylalanine. Sequences without an unambiguous match to a single V gene segment were excluded from the earlier analysis of approximately 600 of the donors. An earlier analysis of approximately 590 of the donors called V segments functional above 56.7% productive rearrangements and segregating when the between-donor standard deviation exceeded 5%. A statistical classification framework was built to diagnose cytomegalovirus status from the catalog of TCR beta chain sequences. In a later analysis, V and J genes were assigned by comparing TCR nucleotide sequences against IMGT/GENE-DB human TR gene sequences. The TCRdist pipeline was used in a later analysis to assign CDR3 sequences and most-parsimonious VDJ recombination scenarios. A later analysis defined each TCR beta chain by its CDR3 amino acid sequence plus V-gene family, and excluded reads lacking a unique V-gene family. To address suspected cross-contamination and a sequencing artifact, a later analysis removed roughly 640 highly shared, low-generation-probability nucleotide sequences. A later analysis calculated a clonal expansion index for each public chain from normalized within-repertoire ranks of inferred template counts. In a later analysis, generation probabilities were computed using a VDJ recombination model fitted to out-of-frame rearrangements, and the results were checked against IGoR. A later analysis scored TCR-TCR, TCR-HLA and TCR-CMV co-occurrence with hypergeometric tests, applying a repertoire-size bias correction to TCR pairs. In a later analysis, false discovery rates were estimated by permuting HLA or CMV assignments 20 times. In a later analysis, co-occurring TCRs were grouped with DBSCAN, and TCRdist sequence similarity was added when clustering was performed within HLA-allele-positive subsets. Repertoires with fewer than 30,000 or more than 120,000 public chains, plus five repertoires with anomalous nucleotide sharing, were excluded from co-occurrence clustering. Not all clones reach the TCRdb copy of this immuneACCESS table, which keeps in-frame sequences only. Checked studies attribute under half of the gap to unresolved V genes and leave the rest unexplained. The V and J calls and clone size come from that table; D and trimming were worked out from the DNA. This sample holds over 130,000 clones; about 80% were observed only once. Together, the top ten hold approximately 1.5% of the sample.

Here is what the overall study found, with its caveats: In the study, approximately 160 TCR beta chains were listed as associated with cytomegalovirus. Because some donors lacked HLA typing at each locus, the association tests relied only on the typed subset. The presence/absence analyses assumed that sequencing depth was roughly uniform across donors, and that assumption may not be true. In an earlier analysis of several hundred of the donors, most TCR beta V segments were observed in productive rearrangements about 87% or about 30% of the time, broadly matching IMGT annotations. A few of the identified cytomegalovirus-associated TCR beta chains were confirmed in vitro to be specific for cytomegalovirus antigens. At a false discovery rate of 0.05, a later analysis linked fewer than 20,000 TCR beta sequences to specific HLA alleles. Some IMGT-functional V segments, including TRBV6-2 and TRBV6-3, could not be told apart with the 87-base-pair reads, so those segments were excluded. The earlier analysis of approximately 560 of the donors excluded fewer than 20 rarely observed V segments, including chromosome 9 orphons, because counts were too low. A later analysis found that TCR association rates varied across HLA loci, with DRB1 alleles showing the most associated TCRs and HLA-C alleles the fewest. This cohort had only TCR beta chains sequenced, and the lack of alpha or paired-chain data limited which features could be detected. In a later analysis, several top co-occurrence clusters were reported to appear linked to parvovirus B19, influenza, CMV and Epstein-Barr virus. In a later genetic analysis, fewer N-insertions in productive TCRs were reported among donors in an Asian-associated ancestry cluster than the roughly 700-donor mean. The only immune exposure information available for the cohort was CMV serostatus. A cluster of highly shared sequence variants was judged likely to be a technical artifact of the sequencing pipeline. Linkage disequilibrium might explain the correlated functional status among segregating V segments, but an unknown experimental factor could not be excluded. Most TCR sequences were seen in very few donors, while some public TCRs were found in many individuals. Assigning TCR associations to individual alleles was difficult when HLA alleles, especially DR and DQ, strongly co-occurred. Most CMV-associated TCR beta chains appeared to be HLA-restricted in a later analysis, and the HLA associations seemed to be driven largely by CMV exposure. In a later analysis, HLA-associated TCR beta chains were found to be more clonally expanded and to have lower generation probabilities than equally common non-associated chains. The classifier was reported to diagnose cytomegalovirus status with high specificity and sensitivity in both the original cohort and the validation cohort. A later genetic analysis associated a missense DCLRE1C variant with V-gene and J-gene trimming of TCR beta chains, and an independent cohort replicated the association. A further reported finding was that TCR beta sequences accurately predicted the HLA-A and HLA-B alleles for most subjects in the first cohort. The authors suggested that the approach could potentially be generalized to other disease states and immunological phenotypes.

The sequencing input was PBMCs. The V and J segments used are TRBV19 and TRBJ2-7; TRBD2 agrees with 7 junctional bases. This clonotype was obtained from a man younger than 40 in good health and CMV-seropositive. The nucleotides are TGTGCCAGTACCCAACGACTGGGCGGGAGCCTCGAGCAGTACTTC. Its protein is CASTQRLGGSLEQYF.